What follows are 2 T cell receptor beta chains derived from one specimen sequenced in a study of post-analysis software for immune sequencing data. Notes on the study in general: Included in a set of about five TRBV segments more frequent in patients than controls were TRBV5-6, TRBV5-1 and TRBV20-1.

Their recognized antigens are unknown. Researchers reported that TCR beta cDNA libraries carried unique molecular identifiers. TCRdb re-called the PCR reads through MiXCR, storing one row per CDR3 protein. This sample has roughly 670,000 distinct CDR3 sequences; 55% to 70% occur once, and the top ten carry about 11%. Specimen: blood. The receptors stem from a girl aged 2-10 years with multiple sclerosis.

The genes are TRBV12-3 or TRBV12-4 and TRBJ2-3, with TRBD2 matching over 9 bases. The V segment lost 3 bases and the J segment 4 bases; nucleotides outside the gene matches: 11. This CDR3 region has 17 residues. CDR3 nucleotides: TGTGCCAGCAGTTTGATGGCGGGGGGGGCAAGGGCAGATACGCAGTATTTT. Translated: CASSLMAGGARADTQYF.

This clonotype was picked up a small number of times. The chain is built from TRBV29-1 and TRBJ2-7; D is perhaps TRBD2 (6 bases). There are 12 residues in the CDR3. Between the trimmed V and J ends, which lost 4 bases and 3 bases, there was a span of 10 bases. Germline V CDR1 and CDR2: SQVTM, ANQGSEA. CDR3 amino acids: CSVVGTGYEQYF. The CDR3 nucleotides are TGCAGCGTTGTGGGGACTGGCTACGAGCAGTACTTC.